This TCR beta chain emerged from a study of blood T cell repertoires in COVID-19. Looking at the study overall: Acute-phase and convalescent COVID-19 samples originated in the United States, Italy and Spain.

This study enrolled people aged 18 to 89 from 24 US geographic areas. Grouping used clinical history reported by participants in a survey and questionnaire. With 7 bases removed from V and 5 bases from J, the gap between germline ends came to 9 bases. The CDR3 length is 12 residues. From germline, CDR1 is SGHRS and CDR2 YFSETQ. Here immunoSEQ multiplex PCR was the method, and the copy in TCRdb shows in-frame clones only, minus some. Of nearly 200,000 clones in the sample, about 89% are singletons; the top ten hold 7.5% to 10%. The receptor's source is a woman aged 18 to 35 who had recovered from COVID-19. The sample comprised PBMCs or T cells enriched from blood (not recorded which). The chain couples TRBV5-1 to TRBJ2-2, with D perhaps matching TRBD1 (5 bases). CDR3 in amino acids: CASDRETGELFF. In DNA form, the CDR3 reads TGCGCCAGCGACAGAGAGACCGGGGAGCTGTTTTTT.